The next 27 T cell receptor beta chains were all read from a single sample in a study of blood T cell repertoires in COVID-19. The method was immunoSEQ multiplex PCR; TCRdb's version includes in-frame clones alone and lacks a portion of them. The repertoire holds 70,000 to 100,000 clones, roughly four fifths seen once, with about 7% in the top ten. Specimen: peripheral blood. Receptor source: a middle-aged man with active or convalescent COVID-19.

This chain joins TRBV10-2 and TRBJ1-3; no firm D call. The CDR3 runs 16 residues. V dropped 0 bases and J dropped 0 bases, with 9 bases sitting between them. CDR1 WSHSY and CDR2 SAAADI come from the germline V gene. The CDR3 bases are TGCGCCAGCAGTGAGTCCGGGATAAGCTCTGGAAACACCATATATTTT. Encoded protein: CASSESGISSGNTIYF.

This clone was counted a few times. V is TRBV6-2 or TRBV6-3 and J is TRBJ1-5; 7 bases are a match to TRBD1. CDR1 and CDR2 (germline): MNHEY, SVGEGT. This CDR3 region has 15 residues. The ends lost 5 bases at V and 4 bases at J; junction bases unmatched: 8. In DNA form, the CDR3 reads TGTGCCAGCAGTCTAAGGGACAGCGGGAATCAGCCCCAGCATTTT. It codes for CASSLRDSGNQPQHF.

The rearrangement joins TRBV7-9 to TRBJ1-6; a possible D gene is TRBD1 (5 bases). Between the trimmed V and J ends, which lost 1 base and 5 bases, there was a span of 6 bases. Germline CDR1 and CDR2: SEHNR and FQNEAQ (reference sequence). This CDR3 comprises 14 residues. The CDR3 sequence is CASSLGGDNSPLHF. CDR3 nucleotide sequence: TGTGCCAGCAGCTTAGGGGGGGATAATTCACCCCTCCACTTT.

This sequence joins TRBV9 and TRBJ2-3; 10 positions agree with TRBD1. Germline CDR1 reads SGDLS; CDR2 reads YYNGEE. Germline trimming cut 3 bases from V and 5 bases from J; bases unmatched to any gene: 9. This CDR3 region has 16 residues. The CDR3 sequence is CASSADRGPRGDTQYF. Written as DNA, the CDR3 is TGTGCCAGCAGCGCAGACAGGGGGCCCCGCGGAGATACGCAGTATTTT.

The rearrangement uses TRBV27 and TRBJ1-6, with D possibly being TRBD1 (6 bases). The CDR3 extends over 13 amino acids. CDR1 and CDR2 (germline): MNHEY, SMNVEV (reference sequence). V gave up 3 bases and J gave up 10 bases, with 10 bases separating them. The CDR3 DNA reads as TGTGCCAGCAGTTTCCAGGACAGCTCACCCCTCCACTTT. It encodes CASSFQDSSPLHF.

This clone was seen only a few times. This CDR3 reads CASSEPVRDGGTQYF. Here the CDR3 DNA reads TGTGCCAGCAGTGAACCTGTCAGGGATGGTGGGACCCAGTACTTC. The J gene is TRBJ2-5, the V gene TRBV2, with D perhaps TRBD1 (5 bases). There are 15 residues in the CDR3. V was cut by 2 bases and J by 7 bases, with 17 bases left in between. The germline V gene encodes CDR1 SNHLY and CDR2 FYNNEI.

This clone was found a few times. V gene TRBV27 combines with J gene TRBJ1-3; a possible D gene is TRBD1 (6 bases). The CDR3 loop spans 14 amino acids. Deletions cut 5 bases from V and 3 bases from J, with 11 bases between. Germline V gene sequence: CDR1 MNHEY, CDR2 SMNVEV (reference sequence). CDR3 sequence reads: CASSPQGNGNTIYF. The DNA for the CDR3 is TGTGCCAGCAGTCCACAGGGAAATGGAAACACCATATATTTT.

The gene calls are TRBV7-2 and TRBJ2-7; D not resolved. The CDR3 runs to 12 residues. The V and J ends lost 4 bases and 3 bases respectively, with 7 bases between them. Germline assignment: CDR1 SGHTA and CDR2 FQGNSA. CDR3 nucleotides: TGTGCCAGCAGCTCCCAAATCTACGAGCAGTACTTC. It is translated as CASSSQIYEQYF.

The chain couples TRBV27 to TRBJ1-6; D uncertain. The CDR3 contains 14 residues. Trimming left V 7 bases short and J 10 bases short, with 17 bases between. From germline, CDR1 is MNHEY and CDR2 SMNVEV (reference sequence). In nucleotides, the CDR3 is TGTGCCAGCACTTGGGATGGGGAGAGATCACCCCTCCACTTT. This encodes CASTWDGERSPLHF.

This rearrangement joins TRBV18 to TRBJ1-1; TRBD1 is a possible D gene (5 bases). V lost 6 bases and J lost 5, with 13 bases in between. This CDR3 is built from 13 residues. Germline CDR1 KGHSH, CDR2 LQKENI. The CDR3 DNA follows: TGTGCCAGCTCCTCGATGGAGGGGACTGAAGCTTTCTTT. Translated: CASSSMEGTEAFF. The full variable domain, rest sourced from reference TRBV18 and TRBJ1-1, is NAGVMQNPRHLVRRRGQEARLRCSPMKGHSHVYWYRQLPEEGLKFMVYLQKENIIDESGMPKERFSAEFPKEGPSILRIQQVVRGDSAAYFCASSSMEGTEAFFGQGTRLTVV.

The chain couples TRBV19 to TRBJ1-5; unclear D gene. V lost 4 bases to trimming and J lost 7 bases, with 17 bases between them. Germline V gives CDR1 LNHDA, CDR2 SQIVND (reference sequence). The CDR3 runs 15 residues. CDR3 loop: CASSSPLAGAQPQHF. The CDR3 bases are TGTGCCAGTAGTAGCCCCTTGGCCGGAGCGCAGCCCCAGCATTTT.

The rearrangement joins TRBV25-1 to TRBJ1-4; tentatively, D is TRBD1 (5 bases). Looked up from germline, CDR1 is MGHDK and CDR2 is SYGVNS. Trimming left V 3 bases short and J 8 bases short, with 16 bases between. This CDR3 contains 15 residues. CDR3 sequence: CASSDYGTGGEKLFF. In DNA form, the CDR3 reads TGTGCCAGCAGTGATTACGGGACGGGGGGAGAAAAACTGTTTTTT.

The rearrangement joins TRBV28 to TRBJ1-5; no clear D gene. The CDR3 totals 13 residues. Trimming cost V 7 bases and J 1 base, with 8 bases left between them. Germline V CDR1 and CDR2: MDHEN, SYDVKM. For the CDR3, the DNA is TGTGCCAGCAAACTTTTAAGCAATCAGCCCCAGCATTTT. It specifies CASKLLSNQPQHF.

The chain is built from TRBV2 and TRBJ2-5; no clear D. The CDR3 has 13 amino acids. Trimming pared 2 bases from V and 2 bases from J, leaving 6 bases between. The V gene's germline CDR1 is SNHLY and CDR2 FYNNEI. Here the CDR3 DNA reads TGTGCCAGCAGTGAACAGGTACAAGAGACCCAGTACTTC. Amino acid sequence: CASSEQVQETQYF. Full variable domain (rest looked up from reference TRBV2 and TRBJ2-5): EPEVTQTPSHQVTQMGQEVILRCVPISNHLYFYWYRQILGQKVEFLVSFYNNEISEKSEIFDDQFSVERPDGSNFTLKIRSTKLEDSAMYFCASSEQVQETQYFGPGTRLLVL.

This chain uses TRBV2 with TRBJ2-4, with D perhaps matching TRBD2 (6 bases). V was shortened by 6 bases and J by 0 bases, with 15 bases between the two germline ends. Germline V gene data show CDR1 as SNHLY and CDR2 as FYNNEI. The CDR3 has 16 amino acids. The CDR3 spells CASRGGGTLAKNIQYF. For the CDR3, the DNA is TGTGCCAGCAGGGGAGGAGGGACTTTAGCCAAAAACATTCAGTACTTC.

The V gene is TRBV19, the J gene TRBJ1-2; tentative D call: TRBD1 (5 bases). This CDR3 has 14 amino acids. V was trimmed by 6 bases and J by 0 bases, leaving 11 bases between them. From germline, CDR1 is LNHDA and CDR2 SQIVND (reference sequence). The CDR3 bases are TGTGCCAGTAGCATCGGGACTTCTAACTATGGCTACACCTTC. Protein product: CASSIGTSNYGYTF.

The V and J genes are TRBV3-1 (or the pseudogene TRBV3-2) and TRBJ1-2; weak D call: TRBD1 (5 bases). CDR3 length: 14 amino acids. Per germline, CDR1 LGHDT and CDR2 YNNKEL (reference sequence). Trimming left V 0 bases short and J 4 bases short, with 9 bases between. CDR3 bases: TGTGCCAGCAGCCAAGAAGAGACAGCCTATGGCTACACCTTC. This translates into CASSQEETAYGYTF.

This chain joins TRBV28 and TRBJ1-4; possible D gene TRBD1, 5 bases. Germline lookup yields CDR1 MDHEN and CDR2 SYDVKM. This CDR3 comprises 15 residues. Trimming left V 5 bases short and J 8 bases short, with 18 bases between. CDR3 region: CASSLGGTGFEKLFF. The CDR3 nucleotides read TGTGCCAGCAGTCTTGGGGGGACGGGCTTCGAAAAACTGTTTTTT.

The rearrangement joins TRBV27 to TRBJ2-5; perhaps TRBD2 as D (7 bases). The CDR3 contains 15 residues. The V gene lost 8 bases and the J gene lost 4 bases, with 20 bases spanning the gap. In germline, CDR1 is MNHEY, CDR2 SMNVEV (reference sequence). CDR3 region: CASGLIQGGGETQYF. For the CDR3, the DNA is TGTGCCAGCGGACTAATACAGGGCGGGGGAGAGACCCAGTACTTC.

V usage is TRBV19 and J usage is TRBJ1-3; 7 nucleotides line up with TRBD1. V lost 3 bases, J lost 0 bases, and 5 bases stayed unmatched. Germline V gene data show CDR1 as LNHDA and CDR2 as SQIVND (reference sequence). The CDR3 extends over 16 amino acids. The CDR3 protein is CASSIGGQFSGNTIYF. As DNA, the CDR3 is TGTGCCAGTAGTATCGGGGGACAGTTCTCTGGAAACACCATATATTTT.

The chain recombines TRBV9 with TRBJ2-1; possibly TRBD1 for D (6 bases). The CDR3 has 16 residues. Germline-derived CDR1 and CDR2 are SGDLS and YYNGEE. V lost 0 bases, J lost 3 bases, and 13 bases lay in between. CDR3 protein: CASSVDGGNGYNEQFF. The DNA of the CDR3 is TGTGCCAGCAGCGTAGATGGGGGCAATGGCTACAATGAGCAGTTCTTC.

This clone has just a few counts. This chain links TRBV5-6 with TRBJ2-2; 9 bases are a match to TRBD2. V lost 2 bases, J lost 5 bases, and 4 bases stayed unmatched. The CDR3 has 15 residues. CDR1 SGHDT and CDR2 YYEEEE come from the germline V gene. In nucleotides, the CDR3 is TGTGCCAGCAGCTTTATAGCGGGGGAAACCGGGGAGCTGTTTTTT. As protein: CASSFIAGETGELFF.

The rearrangement uses TRBV3-1 (or the pseudogene TRBV3-2) and TRBJ1-2; D is uncertain. This CDR3 is 12 amino acids long. Trimming pared 6 bases from V and 3 bases from J, leaving 8 bases between. Germline values: CDR1 LGHDT, CDR2 YNNKEL (reference sequence). CDR3 DNA sequence: TGTGCCAGCAGTAAAGAGGACTATGGCTACACCTTC. Amino acids: CASSKEDYGYTF.

The sample holds one count of this clone. The rearrangement links TRBV18 to TRBJ2-2; the D gene is possibly TRBD1 (5 bases). This CDR3 is 15 amino acids long. Germline V gene data show CDR1 as KGHSH and CDR2 as LQKENI. The germline V and J ends were trimmed by 0 bases and 6 bases, with 11 bases remaining between them. The CDR3 is CASSPPDSLAGELFF. The DNA for the CDR3 is TGTGCCAGCTCACCACCCGACAGTCTTGCCGGGGAGCTGTTTTTT.

The rearrangement links TRBV18 to TRBJ2-2, with a tentative D call TRBD1 (5 bases). CDR3 length: 16 residues. Germline CDR1 and CDR2: KGHSH and LQKENI. Trimming stripped 0 bases from V and 7 bases from J, with 15 bases between. The CDR3 here is CASSPPISGIGGELFF. CDR3 coding DNA: TGTGCCAGCTCACCACCTATTTCAGGGATCGGCGGGGAGCTGTTTTTT.

The genes are TRBV25-1 and TRBJ2-1; TRBD1 matches 8 bases. V shed 4 bases, J shed 6 bases, and the junction held 11 bases outside the gene matches. This CDR3 region has 16 residues. Germline V gene lookup returns CDR1 MGHDK and CDR2 SYGVNS. CDR3 sequence reads: CASSGPRTGHLNEQFF. For the CDR3, the DNA is TGTGCCAGCAGTGGTCCTAGGACAGGGCACCTCAATGAGCAGTTCTTC.

The J gene is TRBJ2-7, the V gene TRBV19; D is possibly TRBD1 (6 bases). V was pared by 6 bases and J by 4 bases, with 25 bases between. This CDR3 spans 17 amino acids. The germline CDR1 and CDR2 sequences are LNHDA and SQIVND (reference sequence). CDR3 sequence reads: CASRMPGQSGFEYEQYV. CDR3 in DNA: TGTGCCAGTAGAATGCCAGGACAGAGTGGTTTTGAGTACGAGCAGTACGTC.